Following are 7 T cell receptor beta chains from one sample sequenced in a study of identical twins. TCRdb fed the 5' RACE reads into MiXCR, producing one record per CDR3 protein. The sample contains some 1,700,000 distinct CDR3 sequences, roughly 35% of which appear only once. The sample taken for sequencing was cord blood. All receptors come from a newborn girl in good health.

V is TRBV20-1 and J is TRBJ2-5; D uncertain. V was shortened by 8 bases and J by 1 base, with 14 bases between the two germline ends. CDR3 length equals 13 residues. In germline, CDR1 is DFQATT, CDR2 SNEGSKA (reference sequence). The CDR3 DNA reads as TGCAGTCTCTCGGGTTGGCTCCAAGAGACCCAGTACTTC. Protein product: CSLSGWLQETQYF.

The genes are TRBV5-1 and TRBJ1-3; a possible D gene is TRBD1 (5 bases). Between the trimmed V and J ends, which lost 4 bases and 0 bases, there was a span of 14 bases. CDR1 is SGHRS, CDR2 YFSETQ, per germline. The CDR3 totals 16 residues. This CDR3 reads CASSTLQVSSGNTIYF. The CDR3 DNA reads as TGCGCCAGCAGCACCCTACAGGTCAGCTCTGGAAACACCATATATTTT. Full variable domain (rest looked up from reference TRBV5-1 and TRBJ1-3): KAGVTQTPRYLIKTRGQQVTLSCSPISGHRSVSWYQQTPGQGLQFLFEYFSETQRNKGNFPGRFSGRQFSNSRSEMNVSTLELGDSALYLCASSTLQVSSGNTIYFGEGSWLTVV.

This clonotype turned up a few times. The chain has TRBV6-6 and TRBJ1-4; 7 positions agree with TRBD1. V was pared by 7 bases and J by 2 bases, with 7 bases of the junction left unmatched. The CDR3 runs 15 residues. The germline gives CDR1 MNHNY, CDR2 SVGAGI (reference sequence). The CDR3: CASKSGQATNEKLFF. CDR3 nucleotide sequence: TGTGCCAGCAAGTCCGGACAGGCGACTAATGAAAAACTGTTTTTT.

The table lists this clonotype with a few counts. The chain joins TRBV4-1 to TRBJ2-1; TRBD1 is a possible D gene (5 bases). Germline V gene sequence: CDR1 MGHRA, CDR2 YSYEKL. This CDR3 is 13 amino acids long. The V end lost 11 bases, the J end lost 7 bases, and 18 bases lay between the germline ends. CDR3 DNA sequence: TGCGCCTCAGGGATCGAGCTTACAAATGAGCAGTTCTTC. Translating it yields CASGIELTNEQFF.

The chain couples TRBV20-1 to TRBJ2-1; 8 nucleotides align to TRBD1. Germline V gene data show CDR1 as DFQATT and CDR2 as SNEGSKA (reference sequence). The V segment lost 5 bases and the J segment 9 bases; nucleotides outside the gene matches: 3. This CDR3 has 11 residues. The DNA of the CDR3 is TGCAGTGCTGTCACAGGGGGTGAGCAGTTCTTC. This gives the protein CSAVTGGEQFF.

This clonotype was detected a few times. The chain carries TRBV7-2 and TRBJ1-5, with TRBD1 matching over 7 bases. This CDR3 is built from 15 residues. Germline trimming cut 1 base from V and 6 bases from J; bases unmatched to any gene: 6. Germline values: CDR1 SGHTA, CDR2 FQGNSA. In DNA form, the CDR3 reads TGTGCCAGCAGCTTAGTACAGGGGCAGGGTCAGCCCCAGCATTTT. Translated, it gives CASSLVQGQGQPQHF.

This clonotype was seen more than once but under ten times. V usage is TRBV25-1 and J usage is TRBJ2-7, with 10 bases aligning to TRBD2. The length of the CDR3 is 14 residues. The V and J ends lost 4 bases and 3 bases, in that order; junction bases with no gene match: 3. Germline assignment: CDR1 MGHDK and CDR2 SYGVNS. DNA for the CDR3: TGTGCCAGCAGTGCACTAGCGGGGATCTACGAGCAGTACTTC. It translates to CASSALAGIYEQYF.